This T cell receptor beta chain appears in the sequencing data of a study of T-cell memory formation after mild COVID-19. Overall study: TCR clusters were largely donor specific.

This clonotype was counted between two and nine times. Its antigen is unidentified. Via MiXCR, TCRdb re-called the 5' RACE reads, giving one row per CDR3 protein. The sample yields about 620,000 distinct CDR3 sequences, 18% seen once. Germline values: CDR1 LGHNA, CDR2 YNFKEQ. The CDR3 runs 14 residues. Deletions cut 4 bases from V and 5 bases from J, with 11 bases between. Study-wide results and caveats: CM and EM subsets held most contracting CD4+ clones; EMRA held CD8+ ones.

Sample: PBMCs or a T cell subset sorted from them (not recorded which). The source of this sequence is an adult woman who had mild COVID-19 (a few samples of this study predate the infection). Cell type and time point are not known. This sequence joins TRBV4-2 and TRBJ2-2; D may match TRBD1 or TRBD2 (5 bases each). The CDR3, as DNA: TGTGCCAGCAGCCCATGGGACCGTACCGGGGAGCTGTTTTTT. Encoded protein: CASSPWDRTGELFF.